The sequence of this T cell receptor beta chain was determined in a study of cytomegalovirus exposure and HLA in healthy donors. Study-level points and caveats: Associated with HLA alleles at 0.05 false discovery rate in a later analysis were about 17,000 TCR beta sequences.

As regards this clone: The antigen remains unidentified.

Trimming removed 5 bases at V and 3 bases at J, with 11 bases between. This CDR3 spans 13 amino acids. Per the germline V gene, CDR1 is SGHVS and CDR2 is FNYEAQ. 13 Jbeta primers and 60 Vbeta primers were used for the PCR. Using immunoSEQ multiplex PCR, the repertoire was profiled, and TCRdb retains in-frame clones only, with some absent. The table records approximately 98,000 clones, around 74% of them present only once. The rearrangement links TRBV7-6 to TRBJ2-7; no clear D gene. This TCR came from a male donor in good health and CMV-seronegative. Sequencing input: PBMCs. CDR3 region: CASSPGRVYEQYF. The CDR3, as DNA: TGTGCCAGCAGCCCTGGTCGGGTCTACGAGCAGTACTTC. Together with reference TRBV7-6 and TRBJ2-7, the CDR3 gives the full variable domain: GAGVSQSPRYKVTKRGQDVALRCDPISGHVSLYWYRQALGQGPEFLTYFNYEAQQDKSGLPNDRFSAERPEGSISTLTIQRTEQRDSAMYRCASSPGRVYEQYFGPGTRLTVT.